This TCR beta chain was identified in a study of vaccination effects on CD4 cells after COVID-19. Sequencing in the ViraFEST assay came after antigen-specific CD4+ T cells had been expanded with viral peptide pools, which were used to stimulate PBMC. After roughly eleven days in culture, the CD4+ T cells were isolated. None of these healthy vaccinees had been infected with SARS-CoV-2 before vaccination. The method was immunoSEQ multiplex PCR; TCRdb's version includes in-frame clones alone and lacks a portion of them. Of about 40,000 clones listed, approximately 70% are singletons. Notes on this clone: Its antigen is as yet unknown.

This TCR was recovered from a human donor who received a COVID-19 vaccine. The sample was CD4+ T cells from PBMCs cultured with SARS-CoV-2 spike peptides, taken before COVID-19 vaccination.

The CDR3, as DNA: TGCGCCAGCAGCTTGGCGGACAGGGGGTTGGAGACCCAGTACTTC. This codes for CASSLADRGLETQYF. The chain joins TRBV5-1 to TRBJ2-5, with 10 bases identical to TRBD1. This CDR3 has 15 residues. In germline, CDR1 is SGHRS, CDR2 YFSETQ. J lost 5 bases, V lost 0 bases, and 4 bases had no gene match.